This TCR beta chain stems from a study of blood T cell repertoires in COVID-19 (dated by TCRdb to the early 2020s). Describing the broader study: Samples covering the acute and convalescent phases of COVID-19 were provided by collaborators in the United States, Italy and Spain. The prospective study material was composed of cDNA or gDNA derived from T cells, B-cell-depleted T cells, or PBMCs. The repertoires were released in a freely available public database intended as a resource for research on the immune response to SARS-CoV-2. A de-identified subject ID, COVID-19 status, age in years and sex were almost always included in the sample metadata. HLA class I and class II types, where available, came from metadata supplied by the sample provider rather than from assay-based typing. Samples came from the ongoing ImmuneRACE study (first 160 participants) plus 1,254 subjects from 6 global collaborators. Deeply sampled blood TCRbeta repertoires from subjects exposed to, actively infected with, or recovered from COVID-19 were included in the dataset. What the authors observed across the whole study: The quantity of clinical and demographic metadata differed by source and by participant and was supplied without curation.

Concerning this clone itself: The target of this receptor is not known. No base qualities exist here, and no much larger clone lies one base off it.

Ends trimmed: V by 3 bases, J by 5 bases; bases unmatched to a gene: 6. CDR1 and CDR2 were assigned from the germline V gene as MNHNS and SASEGT. From the cysteine through the phenylalanine, the CDR3 covers 16 amino acids. This entry keeps only the CDR3 DNA: 48 bases, framed from base 1. The immunoSEQ Assay, a bias-controlled multiplex PCR, was used to amplify TCRbeta CDR3 regions from genomic DNA. The original pipeline was this. Within the assay, amplification of reference gene primers was used to estimate how many nucleated cells each sample contained. To quantify the absolute abundance of each unique TCRbeta CDR3 rearrangement, sequence reads were collapsed and filtered. For each sample, productive Simpson clonality was calculated by taking the square root of Simpson's diversity index across productive rearrangements. In TCRdb, the immuneACCESS table is reduced to in-frame sequences with V and J assigned. These tables do not hold every clone; where another copy was compared, an unresolved V gene accounts for under half, and the others remain unexplained. V and J calls and clone size are as listed in that table; D and trimming were resolved from the DNA. The sample yields 180,000 or so clones; approximately 85% were counted once. About a tenth of the sample is held by the ten biggest clonotypes.

Collaborating institutions collected whole blood in K2EDTA tubes following their own protocols. Collaborator samples were shipped for TCRbeta analysis as frozen whole blood, isolated PBMCs, or DNA extracted from either sample type. Sequenced material: peripheral blood. This sequence was found in a human donor with active or convalescent COVID-19. The donor label of this sample is uncertain. Here the chain combines TRBV6-1 and TRBJ2-3; 12 middle bases align to TRBD2. The DNA reads TGTGCCAGCAGTGAGCTAGCGGGGGGGCCCCAAGATACGCAGTATTTT. The resulting protein is CASSELAGGPQDTQYF.